This T cell receptor beta chain was identified during a study of PD-1 blockade in classical Hodgkin lymphoma. For the study at large: It was nivolumab at 3 mg/kg, given intravenously every 2 weeks, that patients received. Points from the study as a whole: TCR diversity in CD4+, not CD8+, cells rose significantly by C4D1. The causes of the repertoire differences, possibly disease activity or prior therapy, remain undefined. When nivolumab was started under 1 year after ASCT, patients were excluded.

Germline V gene lookup returns CDR1 SGHNT and CDR2 YYREEE (reference sequence). This CDR3 is 14 amino acids long. Trimming took off 0 bases at V and 0 bases at J, with 7 bases between the two ends. TCRdb keeps only in-frame clones here, not all; method: immunoSEQ multiplex PCR. The sample shows roughly 50,000 clones, 80% of them seen only once. Of note for this clone: Its antigen is unidentified.

All trial patients relapsed after autologous stem cell transplantation. Source: peripheral blood mononuclear cells (PBMCs), taken before the second cycle of nivolumab. The receptor's source is a human donor with classical Hodgkin lymphoma. This chain connects TRBV5-4 to TRBJ2-7; possibly TRBD2 for D (5 bases). CDR3 sequence reads: CASSLAGLSYEQYF. The CDR3 DNA follows: TGTGCCAGCAGCTTGGCCGGACTCTCCTACGAGCAGTACTTC.